Following are 14 T cell receptor beta chains from one sample sequenced in a study of CD4 T cells in relation to SARS-CoV-2 and coronaviruses (dated by TCRdb to about 2021). Libraries were made using the immunoSEQ multiplex PCR assay. TCRdb obtained this table from immuneACCESS and retained in-frame rearrangements with V and J assigned. These tables miss some clones; where compared with another copy, unresolved V genes account for less than half of the shortfall, and the remainder is unexplained. Present in this sample are around 40,000 clones, under 90% of which were seen just once. Around 1.2% of the sample is held by the ten biggest clonotypes. No antigen has been assigned to these receptors. Sequenced: naive CD4+ T cells from PBMCs, cultured in vitro. Read against the paper, the sample's cell subset or site label means: naive CD4+ T cells isolated by negative enrichment. The receptors shown here come from an adult with COVID-19.

The CDR3 nucleotides read TGCAGTGCTCGTGGCTACACCTTC. This encodes CSARGYTF. This chain joins TRBV20-1 and TRBJ1-2; D call uncertain. CDR3 length: 8 amino acids. V was clipped by 5 bases and J by 7 bases, with 2 bases between them. Germline V CDR1 and CDR2: DFQATT, SNEGSKA (reference sequence).

The rearrangement links TRBV4-1 to TRBJ1-6; 7 positions match TRBD1. Germline V gene data show CDR1 as MGHRA and CDR2 as YSYEKL. After removal of 3 bases from V and 7 bases from J, the junction contained 3 bases not matched to a gene. The CDR3 runs 14 residues. The CDR3: CASSQTGRNSPLHF. CDR3 sequence (DNA): TGCGCCAGCAGCCAGACAGGGAGAAATTCACCCCTCCACTTT.

The chain recombines TRBV18 with TRBJ2-7; 7 bases are shared with TRBD1. The CDR3 length is 14 residues. The V and J ends lost 4 bases and 0 bases, in that order; junction bases with no gene match: 3. CDR1 is KGHSH, CDR2 LQKENI, per germline. CDR3 bases: TGTGCCAGCTCACTACAGGGGAACTCCTACGAGCAGTACTTC. Translated, it gives CASSLQGNSYEQYF.

J is TRBJ2-5 and V is TRBV29-1; D remains ambiguous. The V gene lost 5 bases and the J gene lost 5 bases, with 9 bases spanning the gap. The germline V gene has CDR1 SQVTM and CDR2 ANQGSEA. There are 11 residues in the CDR3. CDR3 residues: CSVSRFETQYF. In DNA, the CDR3 is TGCAGCGTTTCCAGGTTTGAGACCCAGTACTTC.

The chain uses TRBV7-9 and TRBJ2-3, with TRBD2 matching 13 bases. V lost 3 bases to trimming and J lost 4 bases; unmatched junction nucleotides: 13. The CDR3 totals 19 residues. CDR1 is SEHNR and CDR2 is FQNEAQ in the germline V gene (reference sequence). DNA for the CDR3: TGTGCCAGCAGCTTTTCTCCGGGCGCAGGACTAGCGGGAGCAGATACGCAGTATTTT. Translated, it gives CASSFSPGAGLAGADTQYF. The complete variable domain, with remaining parts taken from reference TRBV7-9 and TRBJ2-3, reads DTGVSQNPRHKITKRGQNVTFRCDPISEHNRLYWYRQTLGQGPEFLTYFQNEAQLEKSRLLSDRFSAERPKGSFSTLEIQRTEQGDSAMYLCASSFSPGAGLAGADTQYFGPGTRLTVL.

V is TRBV9 and J is TRBJ2-1, with TRBD2 matching 8 bases. J gave up 10 bases and V 0 bases, and 9 bases lay outside the gene matches. The CDR3 length is 15 residues. CDR1 is SGDLS and CDR2 is YYNGEE in the germline V gene. CDR3 sequence: CASSVGTSRGEEQFF. Written as DNA, the CDR3 is TGTGCCAGCAGCGTAGGGACTAGCAGGGGCGAAGAGCAGTTCTTC.

The genes are TRBV6-5 and TRBJ1-1; unclear D gene. The CDR3 runs 14 residues. From germline, CDR1 is MNHEY and CDR2 SVGAGI. Between the trimmed V and J ends, which lost 0 bases and 10 bases, there was a span of 15 bases. CDR3 sequence (DNA): TGTGCCAGCAGTTACTCAAGGGCAGGAATGGGAGCTTTCTTT. Translating gives CASSYSRAGMGAFF.

This chain joins TRBV4-1 and TRBJ1-1; D is possibly TRBD1 (5 bases). CDR1 is MGHRA, CDR2 YSYEKL, per germline. Trimming stripped 3 bases from V and 3 bases from J, with 11 bases between. This CDR3 has 14 amino acids. CDR3 nucleotide sequence: TGCGCCAGCAGCCACATGGGGGGTTACACTGAAGCTTTCTTT. The encoded protein is CASSHMGGYTEAFF.

This chain uses TRBV6-2 or TRBV6-3 with TRBJ2-2; D may correspond to TRBD1 or TRBD2 (5 bases each). V shed 5 bases and J shed 5 bases, with 18 bases lying between them. Germline lookup yields CDR1 MNHEY and CDR2 SVGEGT. The CDR3 runs 16 residues. The CDR3 spells CASSTAWGRGTGELFF. The CDR3 coding sequence is TGTGCCAGCAGTACCGCGTGGGGGAGAGGTACCGGGGAGCTGTTTTTT.

This clone appeared once. The rearrangement uses TRBV12-3 or TRBV12-4 and TRBJ1-2; D unclear. This CDR3 comprises 12 residues. Trimming removed 5 bases at V and 6 bases at J, with 10 bases between. In DNA form, the CDR3 reads TGTGCCAGCAGTCCGGGATCCGATGGCTACACCTTC. Residues: CASSPGSDGYTF.

This chain uses TRBV7-2 with TRBJ2-4; D gene unclear. Germline CDR1 reads SGHTA; CDR2 reads FQGNSA. Trimming left V 2 bases short and J 1 base short, with 9 bases between. This CDR3 is built from 15 residues. The CDR3 reads CASSLSWLAKNIQYF. The CDR3 coding sequence is TGTGCCAGCAGCTTATCTTGGCTGGCCAAAAACATTCAGTACTTC.

The chain combines TRBV28 with TRBJ1-1, with 7 bases that match TRBD1. Unmatched junction bases numbered 11, after V lost 4 bases and J lost 0 bases. Looked up from germline, CDR1 is MDHEN and CDR2 is SYDVKM. This CDR3 contains 17 residues. CDR3 region: CASSSAQGGGMNTEAFF. CDR3 nucleotide sequence: TGTGCCAGCAGTTCGGCCCAGGGGGGAGGTATGAACACTGAAGCTTTCTTT.

This clone was counted a single time. The CDR3 DNA follows: TGTGCCAGCAGTTCCCAGGGGTGGAAGGGCAATCAGCCCCAGCATTTT. Its protein product is CASSSQGWKGNQPQHF. J is TRBJ1-5 and V is TRBV28; D perhaps matches TRBD1 (6 bases). The CDR3 is 16 residues long. V gave up 4 bases and J gave up 2 bases, with 15 bases separating them. In germline, CDR1 is MDHEN, CDR2 SYDVKM. Full variable domain (outside the CDR3, taken from reference TRBV28 and TRBJ1-5): DVKVTQSSRYLVKRTGEKVFLECVQDMDHENMFWYRQDPGLGLRLIYFSYDVKMKEKGDIPEGYSVSREKKERFSLILESASTNQTSMYLCASSSQGWKGNQPQHFGDGTRLSIL.

The chain has TRBV4-1 and TRBJ2-7; the match to TRBD1 covers 8 bases. Germline V gene lookup returns CDR1 MGHRA and CDR2 YSYEKL. Trimming removed 3 bases from V and 3 bases from J; junction bases left unmatched: 4. This CDR3 is built from 14 residues. DNA for the CDR3: TGCGCCAGCAGCCACGAGGGACAGGTCTACGAGCAGTACTTC. Protein sequence: CASSHEGQVYEQYF.